The clone carrying this TCR beta chain was counted a single time. Using immunoSEQ multiplex PCR, the repertoire was profiled, and TCRdb retains in-frame clones only, with some absent. The table shows 150,000 to 180,000 clones, with 94% occurring only once. This sample was taken from a study of control samples from healthy donors and cancer patients. The clonotype comes from a man aged 35-49 years in good health. The sequenced sample was blood.

The CDR3 nucleotides read TGTGCCGGGCGGACAGTGTCGGCCGGGGAGCTGTTTTTT. Protein sequence: CAGRTVSAGELFF. V usage is TRBV30 and J usage is TRBJ2-2, with D possibly matching TRBD1 (6 bases). V was clipped by 8 bases and J by 6 bases, with 16 bases between them. This CDR3 has 13 residues. Germline CDR1 GTSNPN, CDR2 SVGIG (reference sequence).